Below, 9 T cell receptor beta chains from the same sample are listed, as sequenced in a study of T-cell reconstitution after alpha-beta-depleted transplantation in children. The TCRbeta library incorporated unique molecular identifiers. TCRdb used MiXCR to reprocess the PCR reads, holding one entry per CDR3 protein. The repertoire holds around 250,000 distinct CDR3 sequences, with 9.9% as singletons. The sequences come from PBMCs from the stem cell graft donor, collected from the stem cell graft. The source is a human donor who donated a stem cell graft to a child with SCID.

This clonotype was detected only a few times. The chain carries TRBV20-1 and TRBJ1-6; maybe TRBD1 (6 bases). The CDR3 runs to 12 residues. Germline V gene data show CDR1 as DFQATT and CDR2 as SNEGSKA (reference sequence). Trimming cost V 6 bases and J 10 bases, with 13 bases left between them. The CDR3 DNA is TGCAGTGCCGAGGGGGACAAATCACCCCTCCACTTT. Amino acid sequence: CSAEGDKSPLHF.

This clonotype was detected a few times. This rearrangement joins TRBV7-2 to TRBJ2-1, with 10 bases matching TRBD2. The CDR3 is made up of 16 amino acids. Germline V gives CDR1 SGHTA, CDR2 FQGNSA. V was pared by 4 bases and J by 5 bases, with 8 bases of the junction left unmatched. The CDR3 spells CASSYVAGGTHNEQFF. CDR3 DNA: TGTGCCAGCAGCTACGTAGCGGGGGGAACCCACAATGAGCAGTTCTTC.

This clonotype was picked up a small number of times. This chain connects TRBV25-1 to TRBJ1-1; D gene ambiguous. Trimming stripped 5 bases from V and 1 base from J, with 8 bases between. In germline, CDR1 is MGHDK, CDR2 SYGVNS. The length of the CDR3 is 13 residues. DNA of the CDR3: TGTGCCAGCAGTAGAGGTACGAACACTGAAGCTTTCTTT. It specifies CASSRGTNTEAFF.

Judged by abundance, this clonotype is medium-sized. This chain uses TRBV29-1 with TRBJ2-1, with 15 bases fitting TRBD2. The germline V gene has CDR1 SQVTM and CDR2 ANQGSEA. After removal of 6 bases from V and 9 bases from J, the junction contained 9 bases not matched to a gene. The CDR3 runs to 15 residues. CDR3 DNA: TGCAGCGTGACCGGGACTAGCGGGGGGTTGGGTGAGCAGTTCTTC. This encodes CSVTGTSGGLGEQFF.

The V call is TRBV12-3 or TRBV12-4, the J call TRBJ1-2; no clear D gene. V lost 3 bases, J lost 5 bases, and 10 bases lay in between. The CDR3 totals 13 residues. The DNA of the CDR3 is TGTGCCAGCAGTTTGTCCGCAGCTTATGGCTACACCTTC. It codes for CASSLSAAYGYTF.

This chain uses TRBV2 with TRBJ1-4; D is possibly TRBD1 (5 bases). The CDR3 contains 15 residues. Germline CDR1 SNHLY, CDR2 FYNNEI. Trimming shortened V by 9 bases and J by 7 bases, and 21 bases separated the two germline ends. This CDR3 is CASRAPGRSIEKLFF. The DNA for the CDR3 is TGTGCCAGTCGGGCCCCGGGACGGTCTATTGAAAAACTGTTTTTT. Complete variable domain (other parts from reference TRBV2 and TRBJ1-4): EPEVTQTPSHQVTQMGQEVILRCVPISNHLYFYWYRQILGQKVEFLVSFYNNEISEKSEIFDDQFSVERPDGSNFTLKIRSTKLEDSAMYFCASRAPGRSIEKLFFGSGTQLSVL.

V gene TRBV27 combines with J gene TRBJ2-1; 8 bases are a match to TRBD1. The trim removed 6 bases at V and 6 bases at J, leaving 10 bases unmatched. This CDR3 is 15 amino acids long. The germline gives CDR1 MNHEY, CDR2 SMNVEV (reference sequence). CDR3 DNA: TGTGCCAGCAGAACGGACAGGGAGTCTCTCAATGAGCAGTTCTTC. It is translated as CASRTDRESLNEQFF.

This clonotype was picked up a small number of times. This sequence joins TRBV20-1 and TRBJ2-1, with a tentative D call TRBD1 (5 bases). There are 17 residues in the CDR3. Trimming shortened V by 0 bases and J by 4 bases, and 19 bases separated the two germline ends. Germline V gene data show CDR1 as DFQATT and CDR2 as SNEGSKA (reference sequence). The CDR3 DNA follows: TGCAGTGCTAGAGATGCCCCAGGGTCGGTGTCTTACAATGAGCAGTTCTTC. It is translated as CSARDAPGSVSYNEQFF.

V usage is TRBV7-9 and J usage is TRBJ1-1; 7 bases line up with TRBD1. The CDR3 contains 15 residues. V was pared by 2 bases and J by 4 bases, with 7 bases of the junction left unmatched. Germline V CDR1 and CDR2: SEHNR, FQNEAQ (reference sequence). CDR3 in amino acids: CASSLISGGITEAFF. As DNA, the CDR3 is TGTGCCAGCAGCTTAATTTCAGGGGGGATCACTGAAGCTTTCTTT.